Included here is one TCR beta chain sequence, with context. Its antigen is undetermined. TCRdb's table, derived via immunoSEQ multiplex PCR, lists solely in-frame clones and lacks some. This table holds more than 35,000 clones, about 95% found once. The data derive from a study of T cells in tuberculosis. The wider study: In South Africa, adults with active tuberculosis were compared with IGRA-negative and latently infected IGRA-positive adolescents.

Findings of the study overall: Smaller distances to GMM-specific TCRs suggested their expansion in active tuberculosis. Selection depended on which cryopreserved specimens were available.

With 0 bases clipped from V and 8 bases from J, the junction kept 11 bases outside the gene matches. Germline V gives CDR1 SGHAT, CDR2 FQNNGV. This CDR3 comprises 16 residues. The receptor comes from a donor aged 10-29 years with latent tuberculosis or without tuberculosis infection. What was sequenced was PBMCs. This chain connects TRBV11-2 to TRBJ1-2, with 8 bases aligning to TRBD1. The CDR3 nucleotides read TGTGCCAGCAGCTTAGAGAAGCGGACAGGGCAGTTAGGCTACACCTTC. Its translation: CASSLEKRTGQLGYTF.